Following are 8 T cell receptor beta chains from one sample sequenced in a study of post-analysis software for immune sequencing data. Study-level results: Roughly five TRBV segments occurring more often in patients than controls included TRBV5-6, TRBV5-1 and TRBV20-1.

The antigens for these receptors are not known. Unique molecular identifiers were present in the TCR beta cDNA libraries. TCRdb re-called the PCR reads with MiXCR, one entry per CDR3 protein. Among about 540,000 distinct CDR3 sequences listed, roughly 34% were seen once. Specimen: blood. Receptors originate from a girl aged 2 to 17 with multiple sclerosis.

The chain uses TRBV9 and TRBJ2-5, with D possibly TRBD1 on 6 matching bases. The CDR3 length is 14 residues. Germline lookup yields CDR1 SGDLS and CDR2 YYNGEE. V gave up 0 bases and J gave up 4 bases, with 10 bases separating them. The CDR3 region is CASSVGGRGETQYF. In DNA, the CDR3 is TGTGCCAGCAGCGTAGGGGGCAGGGGAGAGACCCAGTACTTC.

The chain has TRBV5-5 and TRBJ2-5; 7 nucleotides align to TRBD1. CDR3 length equals 16 residues. After removal of 2 bases from V and 2 bases from J, the junction contained 9 bases not matched to a gene. Germline V gives CDR1 SGHKS, CDR2 YYEKEE (reference sequence). The CDR3 bases are TGTGCCAGCAGCTTACAGGGACAGCCTCAGCAAGAGACCCAGTACTTC. This sequence encodes CASSLQGQPQQETQYF.

Turning to this clonotype: This could be a read error, since a much larger clone is one nucleotide away. The chain employs TRBV29-1 and TRBJ2-3; tentatively, D is TRBD2 (7 bases). Germline lookup yields CDR1 SQVTM and CDR2 ANQGSEA. The CDR3 spans 14 residues. CDR3 sequence: CNVRGGLYTDTQYF. CDR3 nucleotide sequence: TGCAACGTTCGCGGGGGCCTATACACAGATACGCAGTATTTT.

In this sample, this clonotype turned up a few times. The genes are TRBV11-2 and TRBJ2-3; D perhaps matches TRBD2 (6 bases). CDR1 and CDR2 (germline): SGHAT, FQNNGV. The length of the CDR3 is 15 residues. V dropped 3 bases and J dropped 4 bases, with 14 bases sitting between them. The CDR3 reads CASSLLGGGADTQYF. The CDR3 DNA reads as TGTGCCAGCAGCTTGCTCGGGGGAGGAGCAGATACGCAGTATTTT. The variable domain in full, with the rest retrieved from reference TRBV11-2 and TRBJ2-3, is EAGVAQSPRYKIIEKRQSVAFWCNPISGHATLYWYQQILGQGPKLLIQFQNNGVVDDSQLPKDRFSAERLKGVDSTLKIQPAKLEDSAVYLCASSLLGGGADTQYFGPGTRLTVL.

The chain uses TRBV7-2 and TRBJ1-1; D uncertain. The CDR3 loop spans 14 amino acids. The germline V gene has CDR1 SGHTA and CDR2 FQGNSA. V was pared by 1 base and J by 3 bases, with 9 bases between. The CDR3 spells CASSLGLADTEAFF. In DNA form, the CDR3 reads TGTGCCAGCAGCTTAGGACTAGCGGACACTGAAGCTTTCTTT.

The chain employs TRBV5-1 and TRBJ1-4; TRBD1 aligns across 10 bases. Unmatched junction bases numbered 9, after V lost 4 bases and J lost 3 bases. Germline V gene lookup returns CDR1 SGHRS and CDR2 YFSETQ. The CDR3 spans 17 residues. The CDR3 protein is CASSPTTGGTPNEKLFF. As DNA, the CDR3 is TGCGCCAGCAGCCCGACGACAGGGGGCACGCCTAATGAAAAACTGTTTTTT.

DNA for the CDR3: TGTGCCACCAGCACCGGGGACAGGGGAAAATATAGCAATCAGCCCCAGCATTTT. Its protein is CATSTGDRGKYSNQPQHF. The gene calls are TRBV15 and TRBJ1-5, with 10 positions matching TRBD1. V trimming: 4 bases; J trimming: 0 bases; junction bases outside the gene matches: 9. The CDR3 totals 18 residues. Germline values: CDR1 LNHNV, CDR2 YYDKDF (reference sequence).

Only a few counts were recorded for this clonotype. V gene TRBV20-1 combines with J gene TRBJ2-2, with D uncertain. V was pared by 3 bases and J by 0 bases, with 5 bases between. CDR3 length: 13 amino acids. Germline loops: CDR1 DFQATT, CDR2 SNEGSKA (reference sequence). In DNA, the CDR3 is TGCAGTGCTAGGGCGGCGAACACCGGGGAGCTGTTTTTT. As protein: CSARAANTGELFF.